This TCR beta chain was identified in a study of T-cell memory formation after mild COVID-19. About the study: The study found TCR clusters largely donor specific.

Study results and caveats: Clones contracting day 15 to 85 were balanced CD4/CD8; later expanders leaned CD4+. CD4+ contracting clones were found mainly in CM and EM, and CD8+ ones in EMRA.

V lost 6 bases to trimming and J lost 3 bases, with 14 bases between them. Germline CDR1 and CDR2: MNHNY and SVGAGI (reference sequence). The CDR3 has 14 amino acids. Points on this clonotype: Antigen unknown.

TCRdb re-derived calls from the 5' RACE reads in MiXCR, one entry per CDR3 protein. The sample includes 100,000 to 150,000 distinct CDR3 sequences, about 16% seen only once; the top ten take more than 11%. V gene TRBV6-6 combines with J gene TRBJ2-5; D tentatively reads TRBD1 or TRBD2 (5 bases each). The receptor was derived from an adult woman who had mild COVID-19 (a few samples of this study predate the infection). Cell type and time point are not known. Material: PBMCs or a T cell subset sorted from them (not recorded which). CDR3 nucleotide sequence: TGTGCCAGCAGGAAGTCCGGGACCAAAGAGACCCAGTACTTC. It specifies CASRKSGTKETQYF.